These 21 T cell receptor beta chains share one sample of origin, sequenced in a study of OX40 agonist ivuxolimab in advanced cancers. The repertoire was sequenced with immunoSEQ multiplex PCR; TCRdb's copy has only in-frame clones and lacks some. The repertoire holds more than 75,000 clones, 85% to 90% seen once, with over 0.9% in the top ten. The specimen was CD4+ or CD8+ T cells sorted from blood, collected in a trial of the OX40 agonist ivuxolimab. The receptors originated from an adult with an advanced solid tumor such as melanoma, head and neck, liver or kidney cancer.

CDR3 nucleotide sequence: TGCGCCAGCAGCCGGACGGTCGGAAACACCATATATTTT. It specifies CASSRTVGNTIYF. J is TRBJ1-3 and V is TRBV4-1; the D is unclear. This CDR3 region has 13 residues. CDR1 and CDR2 (germline): MGHRA, YSYEKL. Between the trimmed V and J ends, which lost 4 bases and 4 bases, there was a span of 8 bases.

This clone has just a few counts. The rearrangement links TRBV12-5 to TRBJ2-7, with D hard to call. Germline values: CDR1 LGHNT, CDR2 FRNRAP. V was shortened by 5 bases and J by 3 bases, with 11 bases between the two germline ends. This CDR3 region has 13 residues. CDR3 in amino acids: CASGPPVGYEQYF. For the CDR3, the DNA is TGTGCTAGTGGTCCTCCGGTGGGCTACGAGCAGTACTTC. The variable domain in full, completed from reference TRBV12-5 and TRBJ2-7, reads DARVTQTPRHKVTEMGQEVTMRCQPILGHNTVFWYRQTMMQGLELLAYFRNRAPLDDSGMPKDRFSAEMPDATLATLKIQPSEPRDSAVYFCASGPPVGYEQYFGPGTRLTVT.

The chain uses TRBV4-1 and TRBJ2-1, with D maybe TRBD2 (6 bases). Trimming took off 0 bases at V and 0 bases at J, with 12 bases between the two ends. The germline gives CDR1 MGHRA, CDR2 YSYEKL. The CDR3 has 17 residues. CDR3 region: CASSQDLPGVSYNEQFF. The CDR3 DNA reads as TGCGCCAGCAGCCAAGATTTGCCGGGAGTCTCCTACAATGAGCAGTTCTTC.

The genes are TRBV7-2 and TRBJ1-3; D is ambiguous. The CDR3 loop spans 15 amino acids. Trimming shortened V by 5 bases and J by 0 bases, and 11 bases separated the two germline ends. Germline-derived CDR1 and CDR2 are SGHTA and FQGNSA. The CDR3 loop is CASSRTEDSGNTIYF. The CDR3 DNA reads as TGTGCCAGCAGCCGGACTGAGGACTCTGGAAACACCATATATTTT.

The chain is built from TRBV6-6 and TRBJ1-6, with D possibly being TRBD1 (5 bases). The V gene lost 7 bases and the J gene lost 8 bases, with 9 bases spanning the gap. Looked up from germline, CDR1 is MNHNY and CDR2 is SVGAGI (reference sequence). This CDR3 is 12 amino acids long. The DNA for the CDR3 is TGTGCCAGCAAGCTACAGGATTCACCCCTCCACTTT. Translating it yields CASKLQDSPLHF.

The CDR3 spells CASSYSGLPYGYTF. CDR3 DNA sequence: TGTGCCAGCAGCTATAGCGGGCTTCCGTATGGCTACACCTTC. This chain connects TRBV6-5 to TRBJ1-2; D call uncertain. V was trimmed by 6 bases and J by 5 bases, leaving 16 bases between them. CDR3 length: 14 amino acids. Germline CDR1 is MNHEY and CDR2 is SVGAGI.

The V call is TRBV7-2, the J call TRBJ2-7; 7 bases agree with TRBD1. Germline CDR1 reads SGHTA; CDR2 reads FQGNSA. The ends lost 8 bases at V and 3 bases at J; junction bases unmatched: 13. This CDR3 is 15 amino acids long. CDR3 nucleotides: TGTGCCAGCTCCCCCCTAACAGGGGCACGCTACGAGCAGTACTTC. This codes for CASSPLTGARYEQYF.

CDR3: CASTPRGSLAGGRGTDTQYF. The CDR3 DNA reads TGCGCCAGCACCCCTCGCGGGTCGCTAGCGGGGGGGCGGGGCACAGATACGCAGTATTTT. The rearrangement joins TRBV4-1 to TRBJ2-3, with TRBD2 matching 12 bases. The junction had 18 bases not matched to a gene; V was cut back by 7 bases and J by 1 base. The CDR3 is made up of 20 amino acids. Germline-derived CDR1 and CDR2 are MGHRA and YSYEKL.

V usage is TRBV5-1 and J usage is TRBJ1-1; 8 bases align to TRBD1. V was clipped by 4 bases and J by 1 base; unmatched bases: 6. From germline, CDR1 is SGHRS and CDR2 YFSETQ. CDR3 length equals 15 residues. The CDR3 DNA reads TGCGCCAGCAGCGGGGGGCAGGGGGCGAACACTGAAGCTTTCTTT. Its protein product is CASSGGQGANTEAFF.

CDR3 DNA sequence: TGTGCCAGCAGCCGGCAGAACTCCTACGAGCAGTACTTC. Residues: CASSRQNSYEQYF. V gene TRBV14 combines with J gene TRBJ2-7; D unresolved. The CDR3 covers 13 residues. The V gene's germline CDR1 is SGHDN and CDR2 FVKESK. Between the trimmed V and J ends, which lost 4 bases and 0 bases, there was a span of 7 bases.

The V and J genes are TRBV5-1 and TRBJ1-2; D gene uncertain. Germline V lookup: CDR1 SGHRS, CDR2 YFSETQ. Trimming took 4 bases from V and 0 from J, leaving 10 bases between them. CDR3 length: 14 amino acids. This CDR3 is CASSPTDANYGYTF. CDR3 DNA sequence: TGCGCCAGCAGCCCAACAGATGCTAACTATGGCTACACCTTC.

The CDR3 bases are TGTGCCAGCAGCTTAGGGACAGGTCCCTACGAGCAGTACTTC. Its protein product is CASSLGTGPYEQYF. This chain connects TRBV11-2 to TRBJ2-7; 7 bases agree with TRBD1. The CDR3 totals 14 residues. The germline V gene has CDR1 SGHAT and CDR2 FQNNGV. V gave up 1 base and J gave up 2 bases; unmatched junction bases: 2.

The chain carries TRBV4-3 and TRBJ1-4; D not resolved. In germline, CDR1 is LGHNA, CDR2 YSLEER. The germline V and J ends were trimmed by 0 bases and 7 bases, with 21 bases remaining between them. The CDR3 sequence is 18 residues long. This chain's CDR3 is CASSQDLGFGSQAEKLFF. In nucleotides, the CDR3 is TGCGCCAGCAGCCAAGATCTGGGCTTTGGGAGTCAAGCTGAAAAACTGTTTTTT.

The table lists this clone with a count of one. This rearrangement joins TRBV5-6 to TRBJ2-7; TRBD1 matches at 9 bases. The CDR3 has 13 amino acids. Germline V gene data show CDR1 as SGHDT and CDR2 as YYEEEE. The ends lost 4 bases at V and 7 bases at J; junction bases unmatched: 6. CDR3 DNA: TGTGCCAGCAGCCAGGACAGGGGAGGGGAGCAGTACTTC. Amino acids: CASSQDRGGEQYF.

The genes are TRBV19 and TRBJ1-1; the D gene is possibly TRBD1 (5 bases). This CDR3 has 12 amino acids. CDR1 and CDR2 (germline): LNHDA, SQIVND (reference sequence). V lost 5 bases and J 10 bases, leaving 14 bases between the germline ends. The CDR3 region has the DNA TGTGCCAGTAGTCGGGCAGGGCGAGCAGCTTTCTTT. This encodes CASSRAGRAAFF.

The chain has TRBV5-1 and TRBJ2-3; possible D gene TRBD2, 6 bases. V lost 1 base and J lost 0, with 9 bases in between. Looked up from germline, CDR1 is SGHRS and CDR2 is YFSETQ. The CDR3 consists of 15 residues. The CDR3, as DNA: TGCGCCAGCAGCTTGACTAGCCCCAGCACAGATACGCAGTATTTT. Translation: CASSLTSPSTDTQYF.

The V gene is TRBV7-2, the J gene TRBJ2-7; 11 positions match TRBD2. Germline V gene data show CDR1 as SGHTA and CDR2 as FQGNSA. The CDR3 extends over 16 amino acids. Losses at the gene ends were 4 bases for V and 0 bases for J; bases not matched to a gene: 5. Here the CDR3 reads CASSSSTSGSSYEQYF. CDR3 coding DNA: TGTGCCAGCAGCTCGTCTACTAGCGGGAGCTCCTACGAGCAGTACTTC. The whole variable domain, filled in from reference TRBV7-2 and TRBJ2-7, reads GAGVSQSPSNKVTEKGKDVELRCDPISGHTALYWYRQSLGQGLEFLIYFQGNSAPDKSGLPSDRFSAERTGGSVSTLTIQRTQQEDSAVYLCASSSSTSGSSYEQYFGPGTRLTVT.

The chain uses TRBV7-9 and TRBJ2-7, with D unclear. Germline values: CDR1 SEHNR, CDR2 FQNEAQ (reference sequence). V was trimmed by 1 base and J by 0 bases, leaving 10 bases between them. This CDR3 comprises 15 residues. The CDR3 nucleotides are TGTGCCAGCAGCTTAGGTTGGGCAGACTCCTACGAGCAGTACTTC. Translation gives CASSLGWADSYEQYF.

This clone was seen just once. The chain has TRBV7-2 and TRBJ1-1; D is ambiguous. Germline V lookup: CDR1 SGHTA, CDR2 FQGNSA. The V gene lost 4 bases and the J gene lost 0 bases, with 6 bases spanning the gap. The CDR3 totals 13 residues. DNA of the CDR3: TGTGCCAGCAGCTACGGTCTGAACACTGAAGCTTTCTTT. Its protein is CASSYGLNTEAFF.

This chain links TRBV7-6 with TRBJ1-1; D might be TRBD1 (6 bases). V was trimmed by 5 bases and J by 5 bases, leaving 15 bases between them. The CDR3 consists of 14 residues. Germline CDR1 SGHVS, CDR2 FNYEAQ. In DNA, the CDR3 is TGTGCCAGCAGCCCCCGAGAGGGGGAAACTGAAGCTTTCTTT. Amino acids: CASSPREGETEAFF.

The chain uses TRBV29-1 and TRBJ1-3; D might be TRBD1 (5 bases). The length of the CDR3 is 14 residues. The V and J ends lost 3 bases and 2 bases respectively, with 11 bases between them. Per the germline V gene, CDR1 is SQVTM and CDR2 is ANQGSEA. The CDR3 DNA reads TGCAGCGTTGAGGGCAGGGTGGCTGGAAACACCATATATTTT. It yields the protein CSVEGRVAGNTIYF.